This TCR beta chain comes out of a study of blood T cell repertoires in COVID-19. Study context: Specimens from acute and convalescent COVID-19 originated in the United States, Italy and Spain.

V lost 2 bases and J lost 8, with 15 bases in between. From germline, CDR1 is SGHTA and CDR2 FQGNSA. The CDR3 runs 15 residues. This clone was seen just once. Measured with immunoSEQ multiplex PCR; TCRdb has only the in-frame clones, and not every one. The profile covers 170,000 or so clones, with 80% to 90% appearing a single time and less than 2% taken by the ten largest. This TCR was sampled from a man younger than 35 who had recovered from COVID-19. The chain joins TRBV7-2 to TRBJ1-4, with a weak D call TRBD1 (5 bases). Input material: peripheral blood. The CDR3 bases are TGTGCCAGCAGCTTAACCCGGGGGAGCCAGGAAAAACTGTTTTTT. Its protein product is CASSLTRGSQEKLFF.